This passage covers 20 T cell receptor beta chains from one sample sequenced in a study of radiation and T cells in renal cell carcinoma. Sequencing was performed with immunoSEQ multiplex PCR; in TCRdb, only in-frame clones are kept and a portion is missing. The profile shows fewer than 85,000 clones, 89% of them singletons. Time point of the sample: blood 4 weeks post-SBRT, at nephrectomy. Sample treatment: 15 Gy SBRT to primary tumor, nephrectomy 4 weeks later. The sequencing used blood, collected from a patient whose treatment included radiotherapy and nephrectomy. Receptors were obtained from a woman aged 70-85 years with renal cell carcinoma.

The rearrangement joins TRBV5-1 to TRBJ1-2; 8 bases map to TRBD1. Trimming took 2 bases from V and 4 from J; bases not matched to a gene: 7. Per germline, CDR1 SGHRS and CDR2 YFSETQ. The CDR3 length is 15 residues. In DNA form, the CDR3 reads TGCGCCAGCAGCTTCACAGGGGGGGATGGCTATGGCTACACCTTC. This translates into CASSFTGGDGYGYTF.

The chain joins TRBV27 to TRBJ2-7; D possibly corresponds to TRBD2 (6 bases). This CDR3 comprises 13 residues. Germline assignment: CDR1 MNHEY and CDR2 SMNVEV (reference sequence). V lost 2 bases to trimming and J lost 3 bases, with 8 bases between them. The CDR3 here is CASSLGRGYEQYF. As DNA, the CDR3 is TGTGCCAGCAGTTTAGGGCGGGGCTACGAGCAGTACTTC.

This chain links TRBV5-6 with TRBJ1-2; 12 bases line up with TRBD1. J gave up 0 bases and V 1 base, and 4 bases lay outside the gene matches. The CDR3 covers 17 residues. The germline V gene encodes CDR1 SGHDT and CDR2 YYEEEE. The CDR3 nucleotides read TGTGCCAGCAGCTTGTTGAGGGACAGGGGGCCTAACTATGGCTACACCTTC. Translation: CASSLLRDRGPNYGYTF. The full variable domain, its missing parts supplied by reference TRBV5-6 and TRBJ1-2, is DAGVTQSPTHLIKTRGQQVTLRCSPKSGHDTVSWYQQALGQGPQFIFQYYEEEERQRGNFPDRFSGHQFPNYSSELNVNALLLGDSALYLCASSLLRDRGPNYGYTFGSGTRLTVV.

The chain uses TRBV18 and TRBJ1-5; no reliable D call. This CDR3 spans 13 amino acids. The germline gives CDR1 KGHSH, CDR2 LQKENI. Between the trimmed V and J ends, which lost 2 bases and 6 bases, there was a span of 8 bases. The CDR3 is CASSPKDGQPQHF. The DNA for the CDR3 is TGTGCCAGCTCACCAAAGGACGGTCAGCCCCAGCATTTT.

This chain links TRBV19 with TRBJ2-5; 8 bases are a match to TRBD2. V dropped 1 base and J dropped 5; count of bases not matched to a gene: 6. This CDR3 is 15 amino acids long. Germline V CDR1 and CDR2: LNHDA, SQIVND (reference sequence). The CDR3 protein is CASSIVGGGGETQYF. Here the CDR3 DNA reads TGTGCCAGTAGTATAGTCGGGGGGGGAGGTGAGACCCAGTACTTC.

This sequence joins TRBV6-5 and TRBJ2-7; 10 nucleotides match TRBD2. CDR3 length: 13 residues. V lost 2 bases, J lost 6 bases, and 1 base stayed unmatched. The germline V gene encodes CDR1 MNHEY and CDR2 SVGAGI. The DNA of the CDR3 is TGTGCCAGCAGTTACCCTAGCGGGGGCGAGCAGTACTTC. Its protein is CASSYPSGGEQYF.

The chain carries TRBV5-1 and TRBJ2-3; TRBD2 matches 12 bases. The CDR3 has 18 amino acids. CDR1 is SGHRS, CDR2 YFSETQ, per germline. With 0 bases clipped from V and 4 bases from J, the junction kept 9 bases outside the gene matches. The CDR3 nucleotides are TGCGCCAGCAGCTTGGCCGACCTAGCGGGGGGGCAGGCAGATACGCAGTATTTT. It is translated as CASSLADLAGGQADTQYF.

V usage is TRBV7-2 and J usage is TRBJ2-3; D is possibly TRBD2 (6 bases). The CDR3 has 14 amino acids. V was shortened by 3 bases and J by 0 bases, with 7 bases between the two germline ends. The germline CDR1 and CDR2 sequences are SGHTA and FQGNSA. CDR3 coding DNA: TGTGCCAGCAGCTTGGGGACTAGCACAGATACGCAGTATTTT. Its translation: CASSLGTSTDTQYF.

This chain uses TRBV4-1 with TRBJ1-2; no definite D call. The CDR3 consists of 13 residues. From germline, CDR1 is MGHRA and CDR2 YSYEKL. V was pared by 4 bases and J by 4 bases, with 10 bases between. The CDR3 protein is CASSLGSLYGYTF. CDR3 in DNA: TGCGCCAGCAGCCTTGGCAGTCTCTATGGCTACACCTTC.

CDR3 region: CASRKEPTSGGARYF. The CDR3 nucleotides read TGCGCCAGCAGGAAAGAACCGACTAGCGGGGGAGCCCGCTACTTC. The V call is TRBV5-1, the J call TRBJ2-5; 12 nucleotides match TRBD2. CDR3 length equals 15 residues. Looked up from germline, CDR1 is SGHRS and CDR2 is YFSETQ. Trimming removed 5 bases from V and 14 bases from J; junction bases left unmatched: 16. Together with reference TRBV5-1 and TRBJ2-5, the CDR3 gives the full variable domain: KAGVTQTPRYLIKTRGQQVTLSCSPISGHRSVSWYQQTPGQGLQFLFEYFSETQRNKGNFPGRFSGRQFSNSRSEMNVSTLELGDSALYLCASRKEPTSGGARYFGPGTRLLVL.

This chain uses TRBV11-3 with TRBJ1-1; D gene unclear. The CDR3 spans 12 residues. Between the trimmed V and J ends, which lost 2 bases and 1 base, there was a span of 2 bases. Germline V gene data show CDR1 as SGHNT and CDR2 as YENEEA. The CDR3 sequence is CASSLKNTEAFF. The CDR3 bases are TGTGCCAGCAGCTTAAAGAACACTGAAGCTTTCTTT.

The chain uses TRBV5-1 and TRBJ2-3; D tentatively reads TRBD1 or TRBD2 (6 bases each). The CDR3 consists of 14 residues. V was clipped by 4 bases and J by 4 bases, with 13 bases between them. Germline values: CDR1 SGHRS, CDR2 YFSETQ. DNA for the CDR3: TGCGCCAGCAGCCTGGCCGGGGGCGCAGATACGCAGTATTTT. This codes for CASSLAGGADTQYF.

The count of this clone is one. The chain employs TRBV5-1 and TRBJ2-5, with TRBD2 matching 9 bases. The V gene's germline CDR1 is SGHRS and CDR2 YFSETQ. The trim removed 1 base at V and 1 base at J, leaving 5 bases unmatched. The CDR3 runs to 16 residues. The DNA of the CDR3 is TGCGCCAGCAGCTTGTCGAGCGGGGGGAGCCAAGAGACCCAGTACTTC. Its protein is CASSLSSGGSQETQYF. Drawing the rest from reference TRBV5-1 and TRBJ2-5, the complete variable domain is KAGVTQTPRYLIKTRGQQVTLSCSPISGHRSVSWYQQTPGQGLQFLFEYFSETQRNKGNFPGRFSGRQFSNSRSEMNVSTLELGDSALYLCASSLSSGGSQETQYFGPGTRLLVL.

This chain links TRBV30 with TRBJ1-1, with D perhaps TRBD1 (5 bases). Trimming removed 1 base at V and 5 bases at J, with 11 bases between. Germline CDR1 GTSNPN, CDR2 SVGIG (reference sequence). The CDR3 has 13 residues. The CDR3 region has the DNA TGTGCCTGGAGTGCCAGGGAGGGTACTGAAGCTTTCTTT. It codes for CAWSAREGTEAFF.

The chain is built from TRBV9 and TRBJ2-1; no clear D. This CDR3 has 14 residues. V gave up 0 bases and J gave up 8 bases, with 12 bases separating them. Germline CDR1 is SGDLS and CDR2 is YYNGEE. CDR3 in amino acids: CASSVDGTSDEQFF. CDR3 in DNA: TGTGCCAGCAGCGTAGATGGCACCTCGGATGAGCAGTTCTTC.

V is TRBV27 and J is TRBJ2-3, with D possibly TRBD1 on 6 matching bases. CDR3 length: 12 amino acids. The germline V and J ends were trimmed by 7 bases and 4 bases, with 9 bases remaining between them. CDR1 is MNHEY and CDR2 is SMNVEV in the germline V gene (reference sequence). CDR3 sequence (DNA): TGTGCCAGCAAACAGGGCGCAGATACGCAGTATTTT. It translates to CASKQGADTQYF.

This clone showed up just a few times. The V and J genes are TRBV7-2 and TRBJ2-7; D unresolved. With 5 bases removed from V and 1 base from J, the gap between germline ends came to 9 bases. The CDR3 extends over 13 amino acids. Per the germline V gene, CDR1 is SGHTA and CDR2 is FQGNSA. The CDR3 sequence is CASSARVSYEQYF. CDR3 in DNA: TGTGCCAGCAGCGCTCGGGTGTCCTACGAGCAGTACTTC.

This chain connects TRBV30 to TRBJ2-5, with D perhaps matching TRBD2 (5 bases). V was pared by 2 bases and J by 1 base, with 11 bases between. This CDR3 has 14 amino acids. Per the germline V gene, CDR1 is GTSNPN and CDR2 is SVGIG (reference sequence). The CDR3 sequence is CAWSMGSAQETQYF. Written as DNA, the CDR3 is TGTGCCTGGAGTATGGGTAGCGCCCAAGAGACCCAGTACTTC.

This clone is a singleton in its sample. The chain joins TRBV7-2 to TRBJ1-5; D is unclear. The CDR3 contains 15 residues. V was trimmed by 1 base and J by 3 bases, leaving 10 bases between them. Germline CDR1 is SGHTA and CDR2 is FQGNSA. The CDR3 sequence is CASSLGQTFNQPQHF. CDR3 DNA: TGTGCCAGCAGCTTAGGGCAGACTTTCAATCAGCCCCAGCATTTT.

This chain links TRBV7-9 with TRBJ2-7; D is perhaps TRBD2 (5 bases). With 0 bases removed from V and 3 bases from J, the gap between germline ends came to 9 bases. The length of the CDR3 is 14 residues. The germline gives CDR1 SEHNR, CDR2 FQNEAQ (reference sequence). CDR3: CASSLAEGRYEQYF. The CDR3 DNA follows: TGTGCCAGCAGCTTAGCAGAGGGCCGCTACGAGCAGTACTTC.